The sample holds many counts of the clone carrying this T cell receptor beta chain. The antigen remains unidentified. The time point is: persistent/refractory GD, antithyroid drugs over 5 years with positive TRAb. The TCR library was made from RNA extracted from PBMCs. All patients originated from an endocrinology department located in Xi'an, China. The data belong to a study of regulatory T cells in long-lasting Graves disease. The study's findings and limits: Persistent Graves' patients possessed reduced TCR diversity relative to recently diagnosed ones. Small numbers of samples may have cut accuracy.

Building of the TCR beta libraries involved iRepertoire HTBI primers and Arm-PCR of CDR3 regions. MiXCR, run by TCRdb on the multiplex PCR reads, gives a single entry per CDR3 protein. The table has 400,000 to 500,000 distinct CDR3 sequences, approximately 22% seen once. The starting material was peripheral blood mononuclear cells (PBMCs), obtained when the disease was refractory, from a patient treated with antithyroid drugs. The receptor comes from a female donor with Graves disease.

The CDR3: CASISQGGRDSPLHF. CDR3 DNA: TGTGCCAGCATCTCACAGGGTGGAAGGGATTCACCCCTCCACTTT. V usage is TRBV6-1 and J usage is TRBJ1-6, with a possible D match to TRBD1 (6 bases). Germline V gene lookup returns CDR1 MNHNS and CDR2 SASEGT. The V gene lost 7 bases and the J gene lost 8 bases, with 18 bases spanning the gap. This CDR3 comprises 15 residues.